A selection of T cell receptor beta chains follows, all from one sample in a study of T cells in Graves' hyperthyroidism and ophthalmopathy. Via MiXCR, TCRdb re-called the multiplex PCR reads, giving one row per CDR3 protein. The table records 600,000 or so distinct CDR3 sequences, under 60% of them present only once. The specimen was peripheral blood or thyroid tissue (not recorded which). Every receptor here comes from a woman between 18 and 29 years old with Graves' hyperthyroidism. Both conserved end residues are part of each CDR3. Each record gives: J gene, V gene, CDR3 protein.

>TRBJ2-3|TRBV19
CASSGLAASTDTQYF
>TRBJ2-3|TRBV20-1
CSANDANKGQDTQYF
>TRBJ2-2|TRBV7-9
CASSPKDTNTGELFF
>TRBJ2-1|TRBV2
CASSLEAGAHYNEQFF
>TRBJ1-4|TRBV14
CASSPTGGAANEKLFF
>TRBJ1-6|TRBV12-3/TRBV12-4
CASSLALRGLHF
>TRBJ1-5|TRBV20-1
CSASRENQPQHF
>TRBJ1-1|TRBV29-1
CSVDSRREAFF
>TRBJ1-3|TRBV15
CATSMGQGNSGNTIYF
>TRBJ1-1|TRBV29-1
CSVAPRLVRTEAFF
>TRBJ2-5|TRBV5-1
CASSLQSGGPQKQYF
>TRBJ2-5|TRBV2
CASHRDFGETQYF
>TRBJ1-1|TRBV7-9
CASNPGGIEAFF
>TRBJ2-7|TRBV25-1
CASSESGPIYEQYF
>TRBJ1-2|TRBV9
CASSVGTRGYTF
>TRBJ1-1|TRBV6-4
CASQDRVSPEAFF
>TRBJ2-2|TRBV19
CASSRRDDTGELFF
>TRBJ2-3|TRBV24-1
CATSNPGTGISTDTQYF
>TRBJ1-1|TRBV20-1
CSDRTGSTEAFF
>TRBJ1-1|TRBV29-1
CSVRAGTKNTEAFF
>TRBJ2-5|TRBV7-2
CASSNDNQETQYF
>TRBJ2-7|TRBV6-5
CASSRTYSSYEQYF
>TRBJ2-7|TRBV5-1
CASRQRGQGYEQYF
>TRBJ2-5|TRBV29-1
CSVRAGDGTQYF
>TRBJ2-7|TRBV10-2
CASSESGSGYEQYF
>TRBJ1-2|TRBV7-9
CASSLEGFYGYTF
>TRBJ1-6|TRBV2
CASSLHGSNSPLHF
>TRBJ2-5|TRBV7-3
CASSLASGLLETQYF
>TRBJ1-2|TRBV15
CATSSDLTAQYGYTF
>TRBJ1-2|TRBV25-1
CASSDPSTGNYGYTF
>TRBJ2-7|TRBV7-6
CASSDQGWSHEQYF
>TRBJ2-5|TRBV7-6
CASSRTALGTQYF
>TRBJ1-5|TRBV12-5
CASGLGRVTPQHF
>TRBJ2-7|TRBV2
CASSVGTQGMTYEQYF
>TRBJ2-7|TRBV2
CATGAGPYEQYF
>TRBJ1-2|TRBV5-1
CASNLANIRGYGYTF
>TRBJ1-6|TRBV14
CASSQARFYLGKVFSPLHF
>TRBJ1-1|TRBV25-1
CASSFSIWAENTEAFF
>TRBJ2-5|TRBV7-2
CASSPPGLQETQYF
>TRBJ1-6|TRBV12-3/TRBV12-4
CASSRINSPLHF
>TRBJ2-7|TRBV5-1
CASSPTGFDSSYEQYF
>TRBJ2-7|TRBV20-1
CSARDSAQGLSTLQYF
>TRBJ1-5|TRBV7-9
CASSLAGDGQPQHF
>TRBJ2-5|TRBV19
CASSIGPQETQYF